Listed here are 9 T cell receptor beta chains from one sample, sequenced in a study of blood T cell repertoires in COVID-19. Measured with immunoSEQ multiplex PCR; TCRdb has only the in-frame clones, and not every one. The table includes hundreds of thousands of clones, approximately 79% detected once. Sequencing was carried out using PBMCs or T cells enriched from blood (not recorded which). Receptor source: a man between 25 and 39 years old with acute COVID-19.

The V and J genes are TRBV18 and TRBJ2-2; a possible D gene is TRBD2 (5 bases). This CDR3 is built from 14 residues. Germline values: CDR1 KGHSH, CDR2 LQKENI. The V gene lost 2 bases and the J gene lost 4 bases, with 8 bases spanning the gap. CDR3 in DNA: TGTGCCAGCTCACCAAGCGCGGGCACCGGGGAGCTGTTTTTT. Translated: CASSPSAGTGELFF.

The V and J genes are TRBV6-5 and TRBJ2-1; a weak D match, TRBD1 (6 bases). This CDR3 comprises 13 residues. The germline CDR1 and CDR2 sequences are MNHEY and SVGAGI. Trimming removed 6 bases at V and 5 bases at J, with 11 bases between. In nucleotides, the CDR3 is TGTGCCAGCAGCCGTGACAGGAACAATGAGCAGTTCTTC. The encoded protein is CASSRDRNNEQFF.

V and J are TRBV7-6 and TRBJ2-1; D gene ambiguous. V lost 2 bases and J 10 bases, leaving 9 bases between the germline ends. CDR3 length: 12 amino acids. Germline V gene data show CDR1 as SGHVS and CDR2 as FNYEAQ. This CDR3 is CASSLHPSEQFF. In DNA, the CDR3 is TGTGCCAGCAGCTTACATCCATCCGAGCAGTTCTTC.

This clone occurred many times. V and J are TRBV6-2 or TRBV6-3 and TRBJ2-3, with D possibly being TRBD2 (6 bases). Trimming removed 5 bases at V and 3 bases at J, with 9 bases between. The CDR3 spans 13 residues. Germline-derived CDR1 and CDR2 are MNHEY and SVGEGT. CDR3 in amino acids: CASSSRETDTQYF. The CDR3 nucleotides read TGTGCCAGCAGTAGCCGGGAGACAGATACGCAGTATTTT.

This chain uses TRBV6-1 with TRBJ1-1; no definite D call. V lost 2 bases and J lost 0, with 7 bases in between. The germline CDR1 and CDR2 sequences are MNHNS and SASEGT. This CDR3 has 14 amino acids. The CDR3 region has the DNA TGTGCCAGCAGTGAACCCCAAATGAACACTGAAGCTTTCTTT. Its protein product is CASSEPQMNTEAFF.

This clone was counted only a few times. The chain links TRBV27 to TRBJ2-2; 10 bases fit TRBD2. V was pared by 5 bases and J by 4 bases, with 4 bases of the junction left unmatched. CDR3 length: 15 residues. In germline, CDR1 is MNHEY, CDR2 SMNVEV (reference sequence). The CDR3 reads CASSRAGGPTGELFF. The DNA of the CDR3 is TGTGCCAGCAGTCGAGCGGGGGGGCCCACCGGGGAGCTGTTTTTT.

V gene TRBV28 combines with J gene TRBJ1-2; 8 bases match TRBD1. Trimming removed 6 bases from V and 8 bases from J; junction bases left unmatched: 11. The germline CDR1 and CDR2 sequences are MDHEN and SYDVKM. CDR3 size: 14 residues. As DNA, the CDR3 is TGTGCCAGCAGAAAACGGGACAGGCCTCTCGGCTACACCTTC. Its protein is CASRKRDRPLGYTF.

CDR3 sequence (DNA): TGTGCCAGCAGCCAAGACCAAGGACTCTATGGCTACACCTTC. Translated, it gives CASSQDQGLYGYTF. The chain has TRBV3-1 (or the pseudogene TRBV3-2) and TRBJ1-2; D not certain. Trimming stripped 0 bases from V and 4 bases from J, with 9 bases between. Germline-derived CDR1 and CDR2 are LGHDT and YNNKEL (reference sequence). This CDR3 is 14 amino acids long.

The chain carries TRBV24-1 and TRBJ2-5, with 8 bases identical to TRBD1. Germline lookup yields CDR1 KGHDR and CDR2 SFDVKD. The ends lost 4 bases at V and 5 bases at J; junction bases unmatched: 5. The CDR3 runs 14 residues. The CDR3 loop reads CATSEPGGKETQYF. Written as DNA, the CDR3 is TGTGCCACCAGTGAGCCAGGGGGCAAGGAGACCCAGTACTTC.